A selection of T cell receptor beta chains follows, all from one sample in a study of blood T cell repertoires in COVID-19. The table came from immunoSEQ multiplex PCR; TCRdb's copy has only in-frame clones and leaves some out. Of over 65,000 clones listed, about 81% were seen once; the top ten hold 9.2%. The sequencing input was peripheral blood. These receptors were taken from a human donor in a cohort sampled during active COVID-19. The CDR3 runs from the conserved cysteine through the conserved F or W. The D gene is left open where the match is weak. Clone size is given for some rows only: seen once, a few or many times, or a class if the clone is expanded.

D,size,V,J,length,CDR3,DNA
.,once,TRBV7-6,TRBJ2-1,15,CASSPNLGAYNEQFF,TGTGCCAGCAGCCCAAATCTCGGAGCCTACAATGAGCAGTTCTTC
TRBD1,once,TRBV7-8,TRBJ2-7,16,CASTPSGTGGSYEQYF,TGTGCCAGCACTCCTTCCGGGACAGGGGGATCCTACGAGCAGTACTTC
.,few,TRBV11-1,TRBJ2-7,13,CASSLREASEQYF,TGTGCCAGCAGCTTAAGGGAGGCAAGCGAGCAGTACTTC
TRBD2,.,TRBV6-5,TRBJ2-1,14,CASRELAATNEQFF,TGTGCCAGCAGAGAGCTAGCGGCAACGAATGAGCAGTTCTTC
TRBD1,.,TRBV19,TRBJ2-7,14,CASRPGTDSYEQYF,TGTGCCAGTAGGCCCGGGACAGACTCTTACGAGCAGTACTTC
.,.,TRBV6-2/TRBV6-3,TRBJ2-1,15,CASSYGQGGWNEQFF,TGTGCCAGCAGTTATGGGCAGGGTGGTTGGAATGAGCAGTTCTTC
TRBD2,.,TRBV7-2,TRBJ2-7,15,CASSPGLAGLYEQYF,TGTGCCAGCAGTCCAGGACTAGCGGGACTCTACGAGCAGTACTTC
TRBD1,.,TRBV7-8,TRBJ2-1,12,CASSFTGDEQFF,TGTGCCAGCAGCTTCACAGGGGATGAGCAGTTCTTC
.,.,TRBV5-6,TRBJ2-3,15,CASSPRGRNTDTQYF,TGTGCCAGCAGCCCTAGGGGGAGAAACACAGATACGCAGTATTTT
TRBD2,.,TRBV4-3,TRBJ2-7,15,CASSQDRGGGYEQYF,TGCGCCAGCAGCCAAGACCGGGGCGGGGGGTACGAGCAGTACTTC
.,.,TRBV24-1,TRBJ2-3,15,CATSDSRQRTDTQYF,TGTGCCACCAGTGATTCCCGACAGCGCACAGATACGCAGTATTTT
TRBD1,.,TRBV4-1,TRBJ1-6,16,CASSPQQGATWSPLHF,TGCGCCAGCAGTCCACAACAGGGGGCAACTTGGTCACCCCTCCACTTT
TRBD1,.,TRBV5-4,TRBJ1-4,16,CASSSKTDRGGEKLFF,TGTGCCAGCAGCTCTAAAACTGACAGGGGAGGTGAAAAACTGTTTTTT
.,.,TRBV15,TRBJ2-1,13,CATRILGGNEQFF,TGTGCCACCAGGATCCTAGGGGGCAATGAGCAGTTCTTC
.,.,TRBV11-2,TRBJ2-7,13,CASSLDPAYEQYF,TGTGCCAGCAGCTTAGACCCCGCCTACGAGCAGTACTTC
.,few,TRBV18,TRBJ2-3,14,CASSKQIDTDTQYF,TGTGCCAGCTCAAAACAGATTGACACAGATACGCAGTATTTT
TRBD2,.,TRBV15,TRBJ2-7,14,CATSKRTSGAEQYF,TGTGCCACCAGCAAGAGGACTAGCGGAGCGGAGCAGTACTTC
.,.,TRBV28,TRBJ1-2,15,CASSPLRGANYGYTF,TGTGCCAGCAGTCCCCTCCGGGGGGCGAACTATGGCTACACCTTC
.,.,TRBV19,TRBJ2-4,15,CASSSLYGAKNIQYF,TGTGCCAGTAGTTCCCTCTACGGTGCCAAAAACATTCAGTACTTC
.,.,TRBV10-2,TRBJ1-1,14,CASSDPGTNTEAFF,TGCGCCAGCAGTGACCCAGGTACGAACACTGAAGCTTTCTTT
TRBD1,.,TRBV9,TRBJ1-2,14,CASSETTGGSGYTF,TGTGCCAGCAGCGAAACGACAGGGGGCAGTGGCTACACCTTC
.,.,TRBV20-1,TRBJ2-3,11,CSARERDTQYF,TGCAGTGCTAGGGAGCGGGATACGCAGTATTTT
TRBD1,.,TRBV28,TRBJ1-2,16,CASSPIRDRGYVGYTF,TGTGCCAGCAGCCCTATCCGGGACAGGGGGTATGTCGGCTACACCTTC
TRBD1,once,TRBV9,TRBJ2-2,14,CASSGQGDTGELFF,TGTGCCAGCAGCGGGCAGGGGGACACCGGGGAGCTGTTTTTT
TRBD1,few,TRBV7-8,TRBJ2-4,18,CASSLPLGSGGGGNIQYF,TGTGCCAGCAGCTTACCCCTCGGGTCAGGGGGTGGGGGAAACATTCAGTACTTC
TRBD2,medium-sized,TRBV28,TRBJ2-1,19,CASSSRLAGGLKAYNEQFF,TGTGCCAGCAGTTCCCGACTAGCGGGAGGTCTAAAAGCCTACAATGAGCAGTTCTTC
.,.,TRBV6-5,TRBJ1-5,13,CASRASANQPQHF,TGTGCCAGCAGAGCCTCCGCGAATCAGCCCCAGCATTTT
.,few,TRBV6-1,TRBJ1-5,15,CASSEWGHRNQPQHF,TGTGCCAGCAGTGAATGGGGACACCGGAATCAGCCCCAGCATTTT
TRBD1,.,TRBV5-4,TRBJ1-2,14,CASSWTDREYGYTF,TGTGCCAGCAGCTGGACGGACAGGGAATATGGCTACACCTTC
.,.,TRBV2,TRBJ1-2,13,CASSEDRNYGYTF,TGTGCCAGCAGTGAAGACAGGAACTATGGCTACACCTTC
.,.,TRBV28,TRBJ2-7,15,CASSLGRDFRHEQYF,TGTGCCAGCAGTTTGGGCAGGGATTTTAGACACGAGCAGTACTTC
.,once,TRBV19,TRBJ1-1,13,CASSMGGYTEAFF,TGTGCCAGTAGTATGGGGGGGTACACTGAAGCTTTCTTT
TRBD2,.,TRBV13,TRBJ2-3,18,CASSLPAGEEGSTDTQYF,TGTGCCAGCAGCTTACCAGCGGGAGAGGAGGGGAGCACAGATACGCAGTATTTT
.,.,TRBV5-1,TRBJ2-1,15,CASSLGPTGVNEQFF,TGCGCCAGCAGCTTGGGGCCGACAGGCGTCAATGAGCAGTTCTTC
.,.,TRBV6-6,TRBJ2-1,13,CASSWDFTAEQFF,TGTGCCAGCAGTTGGGACTTCACGGCGGAGCAGTTCTTC
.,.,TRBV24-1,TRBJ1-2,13,CATSEAGDYGYTF,TGTGCCACCAGTGAGGCAGGGGACTATGGCTACACCTTC
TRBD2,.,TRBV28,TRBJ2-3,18,CASSSGGRTPKGADTQYF,TGTGCCAGCAGTTCTGGCGGGAGGACCCCAAAAGGCGCGGATACGCAGTATTTT
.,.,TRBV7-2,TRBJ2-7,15,CASSLSPNPTGEQYF,TGTGCCAGCAGCTTGAGTCCCAACCCTACGGGAGAGCAGTACTTC
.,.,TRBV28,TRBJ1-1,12,CASRSQGIGAFF,TGTGCCAGCAGATCGCAGGGGATAGGGGCTTTCTTT
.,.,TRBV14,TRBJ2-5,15,CASSQDSHPRETQYF,TGTGCCAGCAGCCAAGACTCCCACCCGAGGGAGACCCAGTACTTC
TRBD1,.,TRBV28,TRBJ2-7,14,CASSLQGPFYEQYF,TGTGCCAGCAGCCTACAGGGGCCGTTCTACGAGCAGTACTTC
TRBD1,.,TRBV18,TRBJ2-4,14,CASTTQGAGDIQYF,TGTGCCAGCACCACACAGGGGGCAGGGGACATTCAGTACTTC
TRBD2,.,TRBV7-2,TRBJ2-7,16,CASSLIAGVSTYEQYF,TGTGCCAGCAGCCTGATAGCGGGAGTATCCACCTACGAGCAGTACTTC
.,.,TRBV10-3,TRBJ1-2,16,CAISTGQSNSNYGYTF,TGTGCCATCAGTACCGGACAGTCAAATTCTAACTATGGCTACACCTTC
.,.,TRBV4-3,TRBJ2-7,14,CASSQERASYEQYF,TGCGCCAGCAGCCAAGAGCGGGCCTCCTACGAGCAGTACTTC
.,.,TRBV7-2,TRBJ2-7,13,CASSFARTYEQYF,TGTGCCAGCAGCTTCGCCAGGACCTACGAGCAGTACTTC
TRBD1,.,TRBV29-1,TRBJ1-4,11,CSAGQGEKLFF,TGCAGCGCGGGACAGGGCGAAAAACTGTTTTTT